This T cell receptor (beta chain) originates from a study of CD8 T cells in ankylosing spondylitis. Study-wide results and limits: Significant enrichment of disease-linked clones was reported in matched ankylosing spondylitis synovial fluid. Ankylosing spondylitis blood appeared to be characterized by a TCR beta motif of eight or nine highly homologous variants. Before this, some motif variants had been reported in reactive arthritis synovial fluid and blood. Disease-linked clones were CD8+ and relatively rare in peripheral blood.

There are 18 residues in the CDR3. J gave up 5 bases and V 5 bases, and 11 bases lay outside the gene matches. Germline values: CDR1 SGHTA, CDR2 FQGTGA. This clonotype has more than one count but fewer than ten. The target antigen is unknown. By quantitative 5'-RACE with molecular barcodes, the TCR beta libraries were made. TCRdb ran MiXCR on the 5' RACE reads and lists one entry per CDR3 protein. The sample yields under 950,000 distinct CDR3 sequences, around 17% seen once. The receptor comes from a male donor with ankylosing spondylitis. V gene TRBV7-3 combines with J gene TRBJ2-1; 14 positions match TRBD2. The sample taken for sequencing was blood, either unsorted or a sorted T cell fraction (not recorded which). This CDR3 reads CASSLLPGLAGEHNEQFF. CDR3 coding DNA: TGTGCCAGCAGCCTGCTCCCGGGACTAGCGGGAGAACACAATGAGCAGTTCTTC.